The rows below give T cell receptor beta chains drawn from one sample of a study of blood T cell repertoires in COVID-19. The protocol was immunoSEQ multiplex PCR, while the TCRdb copy is restricted to in-frame clones and leaves out a portion. The table lists some 54,000 clones, about four fifths of them singletons. The material sequenced was peripheral blood. All receptors come from an elderly woman with COVID-19, enrolled during active disease. Each CDR3 is given with its conserved first and last residue. The D gene is left open where the match is weak. Clone size is shown for a subset of rows, as once, few, many or a class of expanded clone.

V gene	D gene	J gene	clone size	CDR3 DNA	CDR3 protein
TRBV5-1	.	TRBJ1-2	.	TGCGCCAGCAGTTCCGACCGGGACTTAGGGGGCTACACCTTC	CASSSDRDLGGYTF
TRBV9	TRBD1	TRBJ2-4	.	TGTGCCAGCAGCGGTCCGGGACAGGGAAACATTCAGTACTTC	CASSGPGQGNIQYF
TRBV7-3	.	TRBJ2-1	.	TGTGCCAGCAGCCCTGGACTCATTGGGGTAACCAGTGGGAATGAGCAGTTCTTC	CASSPGLIGVTSGNEQFF
TRBV19	TRBD1	TRBJ1-6	few	TGTGCCAGTAGTGAGGCGACAGGGATTAATTCACCCCTCCACTTT	CASSEATGINSPLHF
TRBV28	TRBD1	TRBJ1-1	.	TGTGCCAGCAGCCAATCTCTAGGGACAGGGGACACTGAAGCTTTCTTT	CASSQSLGTGDTEAFF
TRBV19	.	TRBJ1-2	.	TGTGCCAGTACCGCCGGGACATCCCGTAACTATGGCTACACCTTC	CASTAGTSRNYGYTF
TRBV29-1	TRBD1	TRBJ1-1	.	TGCAGCGTTAAGACAGGGGACACTGAAGCTTTCTTT	CSVKTGDTEAFF
TRBV3-1/TRBV3-2	.	TRBJ2-3	.	TGTGCCAGCAGCCAAAGGTCAGCGGGTAGCACAGATACGCAGTATTTT	CASSQRSAGSTDTQYF
TRBV7-6	.	TRBJ2-1	.	TGTGCCAGCCTGCCCCGGGAGCTCTGGGCCAATGAGCAGTTCTTC	CASLPRELWANEQFF
TRBV4-1	.	TRBJ2-7	.	TGCGCCAGCAGCCAAGGAGGGTCCTCCTACGAGCAGTACTTC	CASSQGGSSYEQYF
TRBV19	TRBD1	TRBJ1-2	.	TGTGCCAGTAGTGTGACAGGGGGCGCCGGCTACACCTTC	CASSVTGGAGYTF
TRBV11-1	TRBD2	TRBJ2-3	.	TGTGCCAGCAGCTGGACTAGCGGGAGCACAGATACGCAGTATTTT	CASSWTSGSTDTQYF
TRBV7-3	.	TRBJ2-5	.	TGTGCCAGCAGCTTAATTGCAGGGGTTGGCGAGACCCAGTACTTC	CASSLIAGVGETQYF
TRBV24-1	TRBD1	TRBJ2-5	few	TGTGCCACCAGTGATCCCCGGGACAGGGTTTCGGAGACCCAGTACTTC	CATSDPRDRVSETQYF
TRBV10-2	.	TRBJ2-2	.	TGCGCCAGCAGGGAAGGGGCAACGACGAACACCGGGGAGCTGTTTTTT	CASREGATTNTGELFF
TRBV29-1	TRBD1	TRBJ1-2	once	TGCAGCGTTAGGGCAGGGGGATATGGCTACACCTTC	CSVRAGGYGYTF
TRBV5-5	TRBD1	TRBJ1-4	.	TGTGCCAGCAGCAGATCCTCTCTCCGGGGACAGGGTCTGACTAATGAAAAACTGTTTTTT	CASSRSSLRGQGLTNEKLFF
TRBV27	TRBD1	TRBJ2-1	once	TGTGCCAGCATCAAGGACAGGGGGCTTTCCTACAATGAGCAGTTCTTC	CASIKDRGLSYNEQFF
TRBV28	TRBD1	TRBJ1-5	few	TGTGCCAGCAGACCCCAGGGGGTTGGCAATCAGCCCCAGCATTTT	CASRPQGVGNQPQHF
TRBV9	.	TRBJ1-6	few	TGTGCTCGAGGGAAAGGTAATTCACCCCTCCACTTT	CARGKGNSPLHF
TRBV7-9	TRBD2	TRBJ2-1	.	TGTGCCAGCAGCTTAGGGCAGGCTAGCGGGACCTATGAGCAGTTCTTC	CASSLGQASGTYEQFF
TRBV10-3	TRBD2	TRBJ2-1	.	TGTGCCATCAGTGATAGGGAGGGCTCCTACAATGAGCAGTTCTTC	CAISDREGSYNEQFF